The rows below give T cell receptor beta chains drawn from one sample of a study of T cell repertoires in cytomegalovirus infection. TCRdb re-called the reads with MiXCR, one entry per CDR3 protein. The table lists 250,000 to 300,000 distinct CDR3 sequences, roughly 23% of them singletons, with around 14% in the top ten. The sample comprised PBMCs. These receptors were obtained from a human donor in good health (CMV status not recorded). Some clones in this sample may be carry-over from other donors' samples. The CDR3 runs from the conserved cysteine through the conserved F or W. A D gene is named only where the DNA matches it firmly. Rows may omit the clone size; those that give it use once, few, many or a size class.

d_call: TRBD2
clone_size: many
v_call: TRBV7-8
cdr3_length: 18
j_call: TRBJ2-5
cdr3_aa: CASSLFSSRTSGSKTQYF
cdr3_nt: TGTGCCAGCAGCTTATTTTCCTCCAGGACTAGCGGGAGTAAGACCCAGTACTTC

d_call: .
clone_size: many
v_call: TRBV7-2
cdr3_length: 13
j_call: TRBJ2-1
cdr3_aa: CASSLYSVAEQFF
cdr3_nt: TGTGCCAGCAGCTTATATTCGGTTGCTGAGCAGTTCTTC

d_call: .
clone_size: many
v_call: TRBV6-1
cdr3_length: 15
j_call: TRBJ2-4
cdr3_aa: CASSSGRGAKNIQYF
cdr3_nt: TGTGCCAGCAGTAGCGGCAGAGGGGCCAAAAACATTCAGTACTTC

d_call: TRBD1
clone_size: .
v_call: TRBV6-5
cdr3_length: 15
j_call: TRBJ1-2
cdr3_aa: CASSNLNPGQYGYTF
cdr3_nt: TGTGCCAGCAGCAACCTAAATCCGGGACAGTATGGCTACACCTTC

d_call: .
clone_size: many
v_call: TRBV11-2
cdr3_length: 15
j_call: TRBJ1-5
cdr3_aa: CASSTQGTTGQPQHF
cdr3_nt: TGTGCCAGCAGCACACAGGGAACAACCGGTCAGCCCCAGCATTTT

d_call: .
clone_size: few
v_call: TRBV4-1
cdr3_length: 15
j_call: TRBJ2-7
cdr3_aa: CASSPGTQSSYEQYF
cdr3_nt: TGCGCCAGCAGCCCCGGGACCCAATCCTCCTACGAGCAGTACTTC

d_call: .
clone_size: few
v_call: TRBV15
cdr3_length: 15
j_call: TRBJ1-2
cdr3_aa: CATSRRSPYGNGYTF
cdr3_nt: TGTGCCACCAGCAGACGTTCTCCCTATGGCAATGGCTACACCTTC

d_call: .
clone_size: many
v_call: TRBV7-2
cdr3_length: 14
j_call: TRBJ2-5
cdr3_aa: CASSLGVGAETQYF
cdr3_nt: TGTGCCAGCAGCTTAGGGGTGGGCGCGGAGACCCAGTACTTC

d_call: .
clone_size: .
v_call: TRBV19
cdr3_length: 16
j_call: TRBJ2-3
cdr3_aa: CASSIEDLGGTDTQYF
cdr3_nt: TGTGCCAGTAGTATAGAAGATCTTGGAGGCACAGATACGCAGTATTTT

d_call: .
clone_size: few
v_call: TRBV5-1
cdr3_length: 14
j_call: TRBJ2-2
cdr3_aa: CASSIDGYTGELFF
cdr3_nt: TGCGCCAGCAGCATCGACGGGTACACCGGGGAGCTGTTTTTT

d_call: .
clone_size: .
v_call: TRBV6-2/TRBV6-3
cdr3_length: 16
j_call: TRBJ2-1
cdr3_aa: CASSQSYLRIYNELFF
cdr3_nt: TGTGCCAGCAGCCAATCCTATCTCAGAATCTACAATGAGCTGTTCTTC

d_call: .
clone_size: .
v_call: TRBV28
cdr3_length: 13
j_call: TRBJ1-1
cdr3_aa: CASSSAGGTEAFF
cdr3_nt: TGTGCCAGCAGTTCCGCGGGGGGCACTGAAGCTTTCTTT

d_call: .
clone_size: many
v_call: TRBV7-2
cdr3_length: 11
j_call: TRBJ2-1
cdr3_aa: CASSPVVEQFF
cdr3_nt: TGTGCCAGCAGCCCGGTAGTGGAGCAGTTCTTC

d_call: .
clone_size: few
v_call: TRBV28
cdr3_length: 16
j_call: TRBJ1-4
cdr3_aa: CASSLTGSGTREKLFF
cdr3_nt: TGTGCCAGCAGTTTAACCGGAAGTGGCACTAGAGAAAAACTGTTTTTT

d_call: .
clone_size: .
v_call: TRBV7-2
cdr3_length: 13
j_call: TRBJ2-5
cdr3_aa: CASSLAVGETQYF
cdr3_nt: TGTGCCAGCAGCTTAGCGGTAGGAGAGACCCAGTACTTC

d_call: .
clone_size: few
v_call: TRBV4-1
cdr3_length: 16
j_call: TRBJ2-4
cdr3_aa: CASSQDWSAYRGIQYF
cdr3_nt: TGCGCCAGCAGCCAAGATTGGTCGGCCTACCGGGGCATTCAGTACTTC

d_call: TRBD1
clone_size: .
v_call: TRBV28
cdr3_length: 16
j_call: TRBJ2-1
cdr3_aa: CASSLPGQGLSNEQFF
cdr3_nt: TGTGCCAGCAGTTTACCCGGACAGGGATTATCCAATGAGCAGTTCTTC

d_call: .
clone_size: .
v_call: TRBV28
cdr3_length: 15
j_call: TRBJ2-7
cdr3_aa: CASSLPGGLSYEQYF
cdr3_nt: TGTGCCAGCAGTCTCCCCGGGGGCCTGTCCTACGAGCAGTACTTC

d_call: .
clone_size: few
v_call: TRBV7-6
cdr3_length: 16
j_call: TRBJ1-6
cdr3_aa: CASSLTGTPDNSPLHF
cdr3_nt: TGTGCCAGCAGCTTAACCGGGACACCTGATAATTCACCCCTCCACTTT

d_call: TRBD1
clone_size: few
v_call: TRBV29-1
cdr3_length: 12
j_call: TRBJ2-7
cdr3_aa: CSVVTRTGGFYF
cdr3_nt: TGCAGCGTCGTGACCCGGACAGGGGGCTTCTACTTC

d_call: .
clone_size: .
v_call: TRBV9
cdr3_length: 14
j_call: TRBJ1-1
cdr3_aa: CASSVSPAGTEAFF
cdr3_nt: TGTGCCAGCAGCGTATCACCCGCCGGCACTGAAGCTTTCTTT